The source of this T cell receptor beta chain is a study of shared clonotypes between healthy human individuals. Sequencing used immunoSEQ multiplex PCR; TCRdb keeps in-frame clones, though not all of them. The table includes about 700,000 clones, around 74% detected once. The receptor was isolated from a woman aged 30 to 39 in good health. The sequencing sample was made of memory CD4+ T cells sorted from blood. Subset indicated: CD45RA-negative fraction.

CDR3 sequence reads: CASSEAPAESGETQYF. CDR3 DNA sequence: TGTGCCAGCAGTGAAGCGCCAGCGGAATCGGGAGAGACCCAGTACTTC. The chain links TRBV6-1 to TRBJ2-5; possibly TRBD2 for D (5 bases). The V end was cut by 0 bases, the J end by 4 bases, with 15 bases between. The germline V gene encodes CDR1 MNHNS and CDR2 SASEGT. The CDR3 runs 16 residues.